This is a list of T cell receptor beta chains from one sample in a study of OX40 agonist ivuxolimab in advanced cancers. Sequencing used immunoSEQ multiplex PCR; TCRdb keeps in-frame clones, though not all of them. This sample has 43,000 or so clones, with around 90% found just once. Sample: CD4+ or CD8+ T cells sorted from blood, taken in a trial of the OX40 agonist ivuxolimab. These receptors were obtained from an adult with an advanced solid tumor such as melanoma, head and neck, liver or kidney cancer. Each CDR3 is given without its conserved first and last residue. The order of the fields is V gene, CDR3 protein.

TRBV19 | ASSPRDGSNTEAF
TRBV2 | ASSDGRTDTQY
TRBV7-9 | ASSSIATSGQF
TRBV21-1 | ASSPHDREEDEQY
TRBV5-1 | ASSPAVINTGELF
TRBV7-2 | ASSLAAEYNEQF
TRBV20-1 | SAAGRETQY
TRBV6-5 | ASSYGQGSYNEQF
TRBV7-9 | ASSLVAVSTEAF
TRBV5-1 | ASSRPGQNSYNEQF
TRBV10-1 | ASSRFGTSGYNEQF
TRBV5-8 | ASSLVWDREEKLF
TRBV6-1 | ASSEVWDRRPYEQY
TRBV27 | ASSSRDGKGPGELF
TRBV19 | ASSIDRGGGYEQY
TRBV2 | ASSDALSYEQY
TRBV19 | ASSRGRLGNDEQF
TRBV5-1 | ASSTRLAGADEQY
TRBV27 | ASSRWDLAKNIQY
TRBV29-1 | SVGQAGAEQY
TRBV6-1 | ASSVGGRTEAF
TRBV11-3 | ASSPSGRNTEAF
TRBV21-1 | ASTTGTTGYT
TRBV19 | ATASSGYT
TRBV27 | ASSTTSTGANVLT
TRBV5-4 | ASSAAGQGGLEQF
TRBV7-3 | ASSLWGPRELF
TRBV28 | ASRWSGTNEKLF
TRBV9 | ASSVEGVNSPLH
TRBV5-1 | ASSLVEAAGNTIY
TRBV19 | ASTPDLAPNNEQF
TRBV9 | ASSIYGQACYT
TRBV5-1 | ASSLALLADSGETQY
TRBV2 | ASRIGLAGGMVNEQF
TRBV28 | ASSPVEVLYGYT
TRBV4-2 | ASSQDEGARYYGYT
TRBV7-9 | ASSFRRGRSGNTIY
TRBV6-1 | ASRPVGSSYNEQF
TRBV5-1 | ASTVGQGLDYT
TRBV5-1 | ASSLLEVETQY